Sequencing of this T cell receptor (beta chain) was carried out in a study of blood T cell repertoires in COVID-19. About the study: Italy, Spain and the United States were the sources of the convalescent and acute COVID-19 samples. In each case, the material was cDNA or gDNA derived from T cells, B-cell-depleted T cells, or PBMCs.

Under the authors' procedure: Researchers report that nucleated cell counts were estimated from reference gene primer amplification. Sequencing used immunoSEQ multiplex PCR; TCRdb keeps in-frame clones, though not all of them. That table gives V, J and clone size, and the DNA gave D and trimming. The sample has hundreds of thousands of clones, roughly 85% seen once. The V end was cut by 2 bases, the J end by 4 bases, with 10 bases between. This CDR3 comprises 14 residues. CDR1 is SGHDN, CDR2 FVKESK, per germline. The specimen was peripheral blood. The TCR originated in a man aged 18 to 35 with active or convalescent COVID-19. The chain uses TRBV14 and TRBJ2-3; D is perhaps TRBD2 (5 bases). The CDR3 loop reads CASSQSLRADTQYF. Written as DNA, the CDR3 is TGTGCCAGCAGCCAATCGTTGCGGGCAGATACGCAGTATTTT.